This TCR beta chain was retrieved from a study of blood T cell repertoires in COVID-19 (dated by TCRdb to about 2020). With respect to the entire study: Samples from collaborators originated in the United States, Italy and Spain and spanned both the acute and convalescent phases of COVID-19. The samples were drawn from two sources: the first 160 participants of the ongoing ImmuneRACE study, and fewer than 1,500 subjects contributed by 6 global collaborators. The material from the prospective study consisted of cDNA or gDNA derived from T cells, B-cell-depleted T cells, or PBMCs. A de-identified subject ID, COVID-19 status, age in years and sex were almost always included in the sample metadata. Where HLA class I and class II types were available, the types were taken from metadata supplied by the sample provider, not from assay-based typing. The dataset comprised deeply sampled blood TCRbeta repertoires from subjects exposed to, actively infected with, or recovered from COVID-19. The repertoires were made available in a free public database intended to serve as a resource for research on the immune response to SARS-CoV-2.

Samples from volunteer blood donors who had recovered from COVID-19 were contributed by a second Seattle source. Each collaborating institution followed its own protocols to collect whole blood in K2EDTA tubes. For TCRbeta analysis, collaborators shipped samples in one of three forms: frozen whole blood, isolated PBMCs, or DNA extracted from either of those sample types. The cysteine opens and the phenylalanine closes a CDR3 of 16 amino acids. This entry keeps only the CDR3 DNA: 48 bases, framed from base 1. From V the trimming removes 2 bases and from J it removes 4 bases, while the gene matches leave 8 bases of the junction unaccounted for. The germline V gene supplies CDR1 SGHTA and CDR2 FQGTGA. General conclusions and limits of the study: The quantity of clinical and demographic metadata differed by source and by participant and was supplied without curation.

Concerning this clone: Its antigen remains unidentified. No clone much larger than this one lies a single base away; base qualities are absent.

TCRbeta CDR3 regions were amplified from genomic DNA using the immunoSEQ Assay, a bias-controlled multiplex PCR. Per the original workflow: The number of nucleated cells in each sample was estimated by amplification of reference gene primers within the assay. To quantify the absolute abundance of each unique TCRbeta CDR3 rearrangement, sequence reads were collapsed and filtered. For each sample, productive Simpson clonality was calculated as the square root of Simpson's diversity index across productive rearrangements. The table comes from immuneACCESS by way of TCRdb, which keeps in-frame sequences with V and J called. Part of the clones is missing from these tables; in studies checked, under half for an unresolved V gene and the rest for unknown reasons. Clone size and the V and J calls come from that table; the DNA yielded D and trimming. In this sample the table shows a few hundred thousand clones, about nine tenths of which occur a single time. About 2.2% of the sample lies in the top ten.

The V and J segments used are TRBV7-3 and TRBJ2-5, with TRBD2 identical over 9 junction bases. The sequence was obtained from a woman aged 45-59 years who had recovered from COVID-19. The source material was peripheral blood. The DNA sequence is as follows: TGTGCCAGCAGCTTACGGGGCGGGAGGGTCCGAGAGACCCAGTACTTC. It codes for CASSLRGGRVRETQYF.